Below are 3 T cell receptor beta chains sequenced from a single sample in a study of Ad26.COV2.S vaccination and SARS-CoV-2 variants. Measured with immunoSEQ multiplex PCR; TCRdb has only the in-frame clones, and not every one. The table lists about 280,000 clones, 87% of them singletons. Regarding treatment: some 20 received Ad26.COV2.S at low or high dose, single or two shots; about 5 received placebo; per-sample allocation not given. Samples came from day 63 after the first vaccine or placebo injection. The sequences come from peripheral blood, collected in a trial of Ad26.COV2.S vaccine versus placebo. The receptors were gathered from a person between 18 and 59 years old who received the Ad26.COV2.S COVID-19 vaccine or a placebo.

This chain uses TRBV6-5 with TRBJ2-7, with D tentatively TRBD2 (5 bases). Germline V gives CDR1 MNHEY, CDR2 SVGAGI. Trimming took 6 bases from V and 4 from J, leaving 7 bases between them. The CDR3 consists of 11 residues. The CDR3 nucleotides are TGTGCCAGCAGCCGGGGATACGAGCAGTACTTC. Translated: CASSRGYEQYF.

V gene TRBV15 combines with J gene TRBJ1-4; D uncertain. Trimming took 0 bases from V and 6 from J, leaving 11 bases between them. In germline, CDR1 is LNHNV, CDR2 YYDKDF (reference sequence). The CDR3 has 15 amino acids. The CDR3 DNA follows: TGTGCCACCAGCAGAGATCGTGTCGGGGATGAAAAACTGTTTTTT. It encodes CATSRDRVGDEKLFF.

V and J are TRBV6-5 and TRBJ2-7, with 8 nucleotides matching TRBD1. This CDR3 contains 14 residues. Germline CDR1 MNHEY, CDR2 SVGAGI. V was pared by 0 bases and J by 5 bases, with 3 bases of the junction left unmatched. CDR3 bases: TGTGCCAGCAGTTACTCCGGACAGGGCGACGAGCAGTACTTC. It encodes CASSYSGQGDEQYF.